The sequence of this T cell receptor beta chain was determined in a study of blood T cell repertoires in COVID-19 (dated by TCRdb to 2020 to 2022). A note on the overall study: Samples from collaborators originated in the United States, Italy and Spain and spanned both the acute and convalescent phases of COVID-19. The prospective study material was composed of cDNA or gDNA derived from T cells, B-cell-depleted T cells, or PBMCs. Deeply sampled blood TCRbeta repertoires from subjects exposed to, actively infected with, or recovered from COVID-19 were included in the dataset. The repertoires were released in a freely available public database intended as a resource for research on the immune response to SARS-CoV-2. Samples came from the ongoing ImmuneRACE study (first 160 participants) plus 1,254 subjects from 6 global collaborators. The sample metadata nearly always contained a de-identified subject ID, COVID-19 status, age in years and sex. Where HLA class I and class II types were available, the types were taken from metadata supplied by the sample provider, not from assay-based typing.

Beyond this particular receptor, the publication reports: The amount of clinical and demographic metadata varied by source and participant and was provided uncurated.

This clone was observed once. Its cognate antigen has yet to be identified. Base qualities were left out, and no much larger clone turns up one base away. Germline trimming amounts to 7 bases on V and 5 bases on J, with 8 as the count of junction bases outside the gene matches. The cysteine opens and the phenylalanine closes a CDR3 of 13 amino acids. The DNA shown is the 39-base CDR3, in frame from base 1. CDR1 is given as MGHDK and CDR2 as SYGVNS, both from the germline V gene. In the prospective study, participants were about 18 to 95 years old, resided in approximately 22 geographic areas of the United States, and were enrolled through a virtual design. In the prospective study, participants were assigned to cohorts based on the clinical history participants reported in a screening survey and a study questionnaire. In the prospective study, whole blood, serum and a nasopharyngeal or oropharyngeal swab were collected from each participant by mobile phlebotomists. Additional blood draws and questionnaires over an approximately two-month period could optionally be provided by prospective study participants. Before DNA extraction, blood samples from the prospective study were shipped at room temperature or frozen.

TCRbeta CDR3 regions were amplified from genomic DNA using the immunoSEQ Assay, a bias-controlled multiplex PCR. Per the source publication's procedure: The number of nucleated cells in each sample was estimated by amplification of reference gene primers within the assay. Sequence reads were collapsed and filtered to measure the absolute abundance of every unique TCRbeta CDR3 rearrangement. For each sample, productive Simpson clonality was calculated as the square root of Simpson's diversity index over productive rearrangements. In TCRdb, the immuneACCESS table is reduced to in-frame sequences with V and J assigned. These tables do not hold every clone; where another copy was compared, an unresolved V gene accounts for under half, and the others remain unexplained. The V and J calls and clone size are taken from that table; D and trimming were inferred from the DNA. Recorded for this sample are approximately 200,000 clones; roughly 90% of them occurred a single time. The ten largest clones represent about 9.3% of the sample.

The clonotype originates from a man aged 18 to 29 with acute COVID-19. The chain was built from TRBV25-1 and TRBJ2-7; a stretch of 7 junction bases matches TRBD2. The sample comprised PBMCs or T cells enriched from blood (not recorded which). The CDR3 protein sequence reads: CASNSMGGDEQYF. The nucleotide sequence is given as TGTGCCAGCAACTCAATGGGGGGGGACGAGCAGTACTTC.